These 32 T cell receptor beta chains were all obtained from the same sample, sequenced in a study of TIL therapy for anti-PD-1-resistant metastatic lung cancer. The immunoSEQ assay was v3. Libraries were prepared by immunoSEQ multiplex PCR; TCRdb keeps only in-frame clonotypes and omits some of them. The repertoire has tens of thousands of clones, more than 75% of them found once; the top ten carry about 2.5%. Described time point: pre-treatment sample, taken before nivolumab and TIL therapy. Sequenced material: blood, taken at baseline. All receptors derive from a person between 25 and 80 years old with non-small cell lung cancer.

The chain has TRBV19 and TRBJ2-1; unclear D gene. Per germline, CDR1 LNHDA and CDR2 SQIVND (reference sequence). V gave up 6 bases and J gave up 6 bases, with 18 bases separating them. The CDR3 has 15 amino acids. The CDR3 loop reads CASRPSNGQFNEQFF. For the CDR3, the DNA is TGTGCCAGTAGACCCAGTAATGGCCAGTTCAATGAGCAGTTCTTC.

This clone was counted between two and nine times. The chain links TRBV19 to TRBJ1-5; D unresolved. Germline-derived CDR1 and CDR2 are LNHDA and SQIVND (reference sequence). This CDR3 is 13 amino acids long. V dropped 3 bases and J dropped 4 bases, with 7 bases sitting between them. CDR3 in DNA: TGTGCCAGTAGTATTGCGGGAAATCAGCCCCAGCATTTT. This gives the protein CASSIAGNQPQHF.

This rearrangement joins TRBV3-1 (or the pseudogene TRBV3-2) to TRBJ1-2, with D possibly matching TRBD1 (5 bases). Trimming left V 2 bases short and J 5 bases short, with 6 bases between. The CDR3 extends over 12 amino acids. Per germline, CDR1 LGHDT and CDR2 YNNKEL (reference sequence). Here the CDR3 DNA reads TGTGCCAGCAGCCAACAGGGTTATGGCTACACCTTC. Translated: CASSQQGYGYTF.

This sequence joins TRBV30 and TRBJ1-1, with TRBD1 matching over 7 bases. Losses at the gene ends were 5 bases for V and 1 base for J; bases not matched to a gene: 4. Germline CDR1 GTSNPN, CDR2 SVGIG (reference sequence). The CDR3 is made up of 13 amino acids. CDR3 sequence: CAWDREGNTEAFF. CDR3 bases: TGTGCCTGGGACAGGGAAGGGAACACTGAAGCTTTCTTT.

The rearrangement joins TRBV7-2 to TRBJ2-2; no definite D call. The V gene's germline CDR1 is SGHTA and CDR2 FQGNSA. V lost 5 bases and J 13 bases, leaving 17 bases between the germline ends. This CDR3 contains 13 residues. The CDR3 DNA is TGTGCCAGCAGCCCGGTCCCGGGTAGGGTGCTGTTTTTT. Its protein is CASSPVPGRVLFF.

The CDR3 sequence: CASSFGPSYEQYF. CDR3 nucleotides: TGTGCCAGCAGCTTTGGCCCGAGCTACGAGCAGTACTTC. The chain uses TRBV7-2 and TRBJ2-7, with D hard to call. V lost 3 bases, J lost 3 bases, and 9 bases lay in between. Germline V gives CDR1 SGHTA, CDR2 FQGNSA. CDR3 length: 13 residues.

V usage is TRBV6-9 and J usage is TRBJ2-7; D possibly matches TRBD1 or TRBD2 (5 bases each). Trimming stripped 2 bases from V and 2 bases from J, with 16 bases between. Looked up from germline, CDR1 is MNHGY and CDR2 is SVAAGI. The CDR3 length is 16 residues. The CDR3 DNA follows: TGTGCCAGCAGTTATGGGCCCCTGGGGACGGCCTACGAGCAGTACTTC. Its translation: CASSYGPLGTAYEQYF.

This clone was counted a single time. The rearrangement uses TRBV19 and TRBJ2-7, with 7 bases matching TRBD1. This CDR3 region has 13 residues. With V trimmed by 10 bases and J by 2 bases, 8 bases remained unmatched. Germline V gives CDR1 LNHDA, CDR2 SQIVND (reference sequence). The CDR3 DNA reads TGTGCCACCTCTCCCGGGACAGCCTACGAGCAGTACTTC. Encoded protein: CATSPGTAYEQYF.

The chain has TRBV4-1 and TRBJ2-7, with 7 bases matching TRBD1. The CDR3 spans 16 residues. With V trimmed by 3 bases and J by 1 base, 9 bases remained unmatched. Germline CDR1 MGHRA, CDR2 YSYEKL. The CDR3 region is CASSHGDRTTSYEQYF. The CDR3 DNA reads as TGCGCCAGCAGCCACGGGGACAGAACGACTTCCTACGAGCAGTACTTC.

V gene TRBV29-1 combines with J gene TRBJ2-1, with 10 bases fitting TRBD2. J lost 6 bases, V lost 4 bases, and 6 bases had no gene match. CDR1 is SQVTM, CDR2 ANQGSEA, per germline. CDR3 length: 14 amino acids. This CDR3 is CSVGSGRAFNEQFF. In DNA, the CDR3 is TGCAGCGTTGGGAGCGGGAGGGCCTTCAATGAGCAGTTCTTC.

The rearrangement links TRBV19 to TRBJ2-3; the match to TRBD1 covers 9 bases. The CDR3 runs 14 residues. V was clipped by 7 bases and J by 4 bases; unmatched bases: 6. In germline, CDR1 is LNHDA, CDR2 SQIVND (reference sequence). The CDR3 DNA reads TGTGCCAGTAAAAGGACAGGGGACGCAGATACGCAGTATTTT. This gives the protein CASKRTGDADTQYF. Combining the CDR3 with reference TRBV19 and TRBJ2-3 gives the whole variable domain DGGITQSPKYLFRKEGQNVTLSCEQNLNHDAMYWYRQDPGQGLRLIYYSQIVNDFQKGDIAEGYSVSREKKESFPLTVTSAQKNPTAFYLCASKRTGDADTQYFGPGTRLTVL.

The chain has TRBV7-2 and TRBJ2-1, with D possibly TRBD2 on 5 matching bases. This CDR3 is built from 16 residues. The V and J ends lost 5 bases and 0 bases respectively, with 14 bases between them. The germline V gene has CDR1 SGHTA and CDR2 FQGNSA. As DNA, the CDR3 is TGTGCCAGCAGCCCTCGTGGGAGCGACTCCTACAATGAGCAGTTCTTC. This gives the protein CASSPRGSDSYNEQFF.

This clone was seen only once. J is TRBJ1-2 and V is TRBV28, with D possibly TRBD1 on 6 matching bases. Trimming took off 6 bases at V and 4 bases at J, with 24 bases between the two ends. Germline values: CDR1 MDHEN, CDR2 SYDVKM. This CDR3 comprises 17 residues. This chain's CDR3 is CASRGMGGNPGAYGYTF. The CDR3 DNA reads TGTGCCAGCAGGGGTATGGGGGGCAACCCAGGTGCCTATGGCTACACCTTC.

V gene TRBV10-3 combines with J gene TRBJ1-2, with 8 bases matching TRBD1. CDR1 is ENHRY and CDR2 is SYGVKD in the germline V gene. This CDR3 contains 16 residues. The V and J ends lost 10 bases and 7 bases, in that order; junction bases with no gene match: 20. For the CDR3, the DNA is TGTGCCACCAATCAGGGGGCGAAAGAAATTAGACGTGGCTACACCTTC. The encoded protein is CATNQGAKEIRRGYTF.

The rearrangement links TRBV5-5 to TRBJ1-4; D is possibly TRBD1 (6 bases). Germline assignment: CDR1 SGHKS and CDR2 YYEKEE (reference sequence). V was pared by 3 bases and J by 2 bases, with 11 bases between. This CDR3 has 15 amino acids. The CDR3 bases are TGTGCCAGCAGCTCCCAGGGGATGACTAATGAAAAACTGTTTTTT. Its protein product is CASSSQGMTNEKLFF.

This chain links TRBV6-5 with TRBJ2-2, with D perhaps matching TRBD2 (6 bases). Trimming took 6 bases from V and 6 from J, leaving 17 bases between them. Germline V gene lookup returns CDR1 MNHEY and CDR2 SVGAGI. The CDR3 contains 15 residues. CDR3 protein: CASRGVAGQAGELFF. DNA of the CDR3: TGTGCCAGCAGGGGGGTGGCGGGGCAGGCCGGGGAGCTGTTTTTT.

The rearrangement links TRBV5-8 to TRBJ2-2; the D is unclear. With 1 base removed from V and 1 base from J, the gap between germline ends came to 8 bases. The CDR3 contains 15 residues. Germline lookup yields CDR1 SGHTS and CDR2 YDEGEE. In DNA form, the CDR3 reads TGTGCCAGCAGCTTGAGACTCCTGAACACCGGGGAGCTGTTTTTT. Its protein product is CASSLRLLNTGELFF.

This chain links TRBV9 with TRBJ2-7; unclear D gene. V was pared by 2 bases and J by 5 bases, with 8 bases between. From germline, CDR1 is SGDLS and CDR2 YYNGEE. This CDR3 region has 12 residues. In DNA, the CDR3 is TGTGCCAGCAGCGTCGACGGTAACGAGCAGTACTTC. It codes for CASSVDGNEQYF.

This chain links TRBV5-6 with TRBJ2-7; perhaps TRBD2 as D (6 bases). The CDR3 loop spans 11 amino acids. Germline V gene lookup returns CDR1 SGHDT and CDR2 YYEEEE. V was clipped by 4 bases and J by 7 bases, with 9 bases between them. Here the CDR3 reads CASSLGLEQYF. The CDR3 DNA follows: TGTGCCAGCAGCCTCGGACTAGAGCAGTACTTC.

The chain carries TRBV3-1 (or the pseudogene TRBV3-2) and TRBJ2-7; maybe TRBD2 (6 bases). Trimming took 0 bases from V and 5 from J, leaving 14 bases between them. The CDR3 spans 15 residues. The germline gives CDR1 LGHDT, CDR2 YNNKEL (reference sequence). The CDR3 sequence is CASSQDGAGTDEQYF. CDR3 DNA: TGTGCCAGCAGCCAAGATGGGGCGGGAACCGACGAGCAGTACTTC.

The V and J genes are TRBV12-3 or TRBV12-4 and TRBJ1-2; D remains unclear. This CDR3 has 13 amino acids. Between the trimmed V and J ends, which lost 6 bases and 8 bases, there was a span of 16 bases. The CDR3 DNA sequence: TGTGCCAGCAGATCGACTGTAAGTCACGGCTACACCTTC. This codes for CASRSTVSHGYTF.

This clone was seen more than once but under ten times. The chain employs TRBV18 and TRBJ2-2; D remains ambiguous. Trimming removed 3 bases from V and 0 bases from J, with 2 bases in between. The CDR3 extends over 13 amino acids. Germline V CDR1 and CDR2: KGHSH, LQKENI. CDR3 coding DNA: TGTGCCAGCTCACCCTCGAACACCGGGGAGCTGTTTTTT. Amino acid sequence: CASSPSNTGELFF.

J is TRBJ2-7 and V is TRBV27; D is unclear. The V gene's germline CDR1 is MNHEY and CDR2 SMNVEV (reference sequence). Trimming shortened V by 5 bases and J by 0 bases, and 14 bases separated the two germline ends. The CDR3 covers 15 residues. CDR3 DNA sequence: TGTGCCAGCAGTCCAGAGGCCCGTCCCTCCTACGAGCAGTACTTC. It codes for CASSPEARPSYEQYF.

This clone was seen a single time. This rearrangement joins TRBV28 to TRBJ2-1; possibly TRBD2 for D (5 bases). Looked up from germline, CDR1 is MDHEN and CDR2 is SYDVKM. V lost 3 bases and J 14 bases, leaving 23 bases between the germline ends. This CDR3 has 15 amino acids. The CDR3, as DNA: TGTGCCAGCAGTTTTTTTCGTACGGGGAGTGAGAGTAAGTTCTTC. Translation: CASSFFRTGSESKFF.

The rearrangement links TRBV6-6 to TRBJ1-5; tentatively, D is TRBD1 (5 bases). Trimming pared 2 bases from V and 3 bases from J, leaving 14 bases between. Germline CDR1 is MNHNY and CDR2 is SVGAGI (reference sequence). CDR3 length: 16 residues. CDR3 loop: CASSYPGQGLNQPQHF. The DNA of the CDR3 is TGTGCCAGCAGTTACCCTGGTCAGGGACTCAATCAGCCCCAGCATTTT.

The sample holds a few counts of this clone. The chain links TRBV7-8 to TRBJ2-5; the match to TRBD1 covers 7 bases. In germline, CDR1 is SGHVS, CDR2 FQNEAQ. Unmatched junction bases numbered 12, after V lost 1 base and J lost 7 bases. CDR3 size: 16 residues. CDR3 amino acids: CASSLGTTGSRGTQYF. CDR3 nucleotides: TGTGCCAGCAGCTTAGGCACGACAGGGTCCCGGGGGACCCAGTACTTC.

This clone occurred once. The rearrangement links TRBV10-1 to TRBJ2-7; D not resolved. Between the trimmed V and J ends, which lost 0 bases and 0 bases, there was a span of 6 bases. Germline CDR1 reads WNHNN; CDR2 reads SYGVQD (reference sequence). The CDR3 has 14 amino acids. The CDR3 nucleotides are TGCGCCAGCAGTGAGTCGCCTCACTCCTACGAGCAGTACTTC. Protein product: CASSESPHSYEQYF.

This chain uses TRBV19 with TRBJ2-1; 8 bases agree with TRBD2. V gave up 6 bases and J gave up 4 bases; unmatched junction bases: 5. The germline V gene has CDR1 LNHDA and CDR2 SQIVND (reference sequence). This CDR3 comprises 14 residues. This CDR3 reads CASRERGRYNEQFF. In DNA, the CDR3 is TGTGCCAGTAGGGAGCGGGGGCGGTACAATGAGCAGTTCTTC.

The table lists this clone with a few counts. This chain links TRBV3-1 (or the pseudogene TRBV3-2) with TRBJ2-3; D is ambiguous. This CDR3 region has 14 residues. V gave up 2 bases and J gave up 4 bases, with 10 bases separating them. In germline, CDR1 is LGHDT, CDR2 YNNKEL (reference sequence). In nucleotides, the CDR3 is TGTGCCAGCAGCCAACGGCCGAGGTCAGATACGCAGTATTTT. Amino acid sequence: CASSQRPRSDTQYF.

The CDR3 region has the DNA TGTGCCAGCAGCCTCCCTGGACAGAACTACGAGCAGTACTTC. Its protein product is CASSLPGQNYEQYF. The V gene is TRBV7-3, the J gene TRBJ2-7; a possible D gene is TRBD1 (6 bases). Germline V gives CDR1 SGHTA, CDR2 FQGTGA. Trimming removed 5 bases at V and 3 bases at J, with 14 bases between. This CDR3 region has 14 residues.

This sequence joins TRBV30 and TRBJ1-5; TRBD1 agrees at 7 bases. Germline V lookup: CDR1 GTSNPN, CDR2 SVGIG (reference sequence). The CDR3 is made up of 14 amino acids. Trimming took 0 bases from V and 5 from J; bases not matched to a gene: 4. The CDR3 DNA reads as TGTGCCTGGAGTGTACAAGGGGGCTATCAGCCCCAGCATTTT. Protein: CAWSVQGGYQPQHF.

The V and J genes are TRBV19 and TRBJ2-7; 12 bases fit TRBD1. Trimming removed 2 bases from V and 6 bases from J; junction bases left unmatched: 14. Germline V CDR1 and CDR2: LNHDA, SQIVND (reference sequence). The CDR3 covers 18 residues. CDR3 loop: CASSIKGPGTGGIREQYF. In DNA, the CDR3 is TGTGCCAGTAGTATAAAGGGGCCCGGGACAGGGGGCATTCGCGAGCAGTACTTC.